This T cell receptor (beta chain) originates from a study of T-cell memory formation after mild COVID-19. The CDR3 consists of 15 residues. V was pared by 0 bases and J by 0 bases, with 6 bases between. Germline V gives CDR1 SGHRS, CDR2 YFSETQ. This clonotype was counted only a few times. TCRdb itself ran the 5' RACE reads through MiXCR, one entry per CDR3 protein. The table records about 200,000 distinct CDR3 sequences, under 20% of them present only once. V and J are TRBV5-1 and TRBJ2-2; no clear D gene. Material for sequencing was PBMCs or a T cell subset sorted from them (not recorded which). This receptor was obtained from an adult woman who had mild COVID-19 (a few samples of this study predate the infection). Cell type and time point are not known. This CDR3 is CASSLDSPNTGELFF. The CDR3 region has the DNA TGCGCCAGCAGCTTGGACAGCCCGAACACCGGGGAGCTGTTTTTT.